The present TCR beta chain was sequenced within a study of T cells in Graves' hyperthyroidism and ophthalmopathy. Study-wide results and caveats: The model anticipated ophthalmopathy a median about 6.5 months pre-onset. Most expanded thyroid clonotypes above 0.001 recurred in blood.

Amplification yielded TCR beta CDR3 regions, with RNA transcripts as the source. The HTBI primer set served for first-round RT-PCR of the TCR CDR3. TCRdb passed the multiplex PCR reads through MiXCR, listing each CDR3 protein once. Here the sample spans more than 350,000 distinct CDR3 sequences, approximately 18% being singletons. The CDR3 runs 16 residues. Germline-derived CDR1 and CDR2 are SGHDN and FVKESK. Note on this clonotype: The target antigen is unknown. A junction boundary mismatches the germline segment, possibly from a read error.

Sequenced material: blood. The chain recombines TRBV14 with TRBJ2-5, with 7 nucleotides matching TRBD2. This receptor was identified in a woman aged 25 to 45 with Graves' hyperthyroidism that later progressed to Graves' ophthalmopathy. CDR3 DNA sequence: TGTGCCAGCAGCAAAGATAGACTAGCCCCAGGAGAGACCCAGTACTTC. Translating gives CASSKDRLAPGETQYF. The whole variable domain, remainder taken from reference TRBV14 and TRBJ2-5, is EAGVTQFPSHSVIEKGQTVTLRCDPISGHDNLYWYRRVMGKEIKFLLHFVKESKQDESGMPNNRFLAERTGGTYSTLKVQPAELEDSGVYFCASSKDRLAPGETQYFGPGTRLLVL.